This T cell receptor beta chain was obtained from a study of early stage breast cancer tumors. Overall study findings and caveats: Tumors had 2 to 3-fold higher T cell density and higher clonality than adjacent normal breast tissue. Chain pairing and CD4, CD8 or FOXP3 expression were not captured.

As concerns this clone: Its cognate antigen is unknown.

The CDR3 runs 15 residues. Losses at the gene ends were 4 bases for V and 5 bases for J; bases not matched to a gene: 9. Germline CDR1 SGDLS, CDR2 YYNGEE. TCRdb keeps only in-frame clones here, not all; method: immunoSEQ multiplex PCR. The sample holds about 9,500 clones, approximately 72% seen once. The TCR comes from a person aged 45-60 years with breast cancer. The sample comprised breast tumor tissue. The chain combines TRBV9 with TRBJ2-4; 7 nucleotides align to TRBD2. Here the CDR3 reads CASSPSGGRENIQYF. The CDR3 DNA reads TGTGCCAGCAGCCCTTCCGGCGGGAGAGAAAACATTCAGTACTTC.